This TCR beta chain was found in a study of T cells in localized non-small cell lung cancer. Whole-study findings and limits: Blood T cell density predicted longer survival; adjacent-lung clonality, shorter. Multi-region tumor sequencing was not done, so intratumor heterogeneity could not be excluded. Appearing in adjacent lung were a median about 60 of the top 100 tumor clones.

A word on this clone: Its target is unknown.

This CDR3 contains 13 residues. Germline values: CDR1 SGHAT, CDR2 FQNNGV. V was clipped by 1 base and J by 6 bases, with 6 bases between them. Libraries were prepared by immunoSEQ multiplex PCR; TCRdb keeps only in-frame clonotypes and omits some of them. Of under 15,000 clones in the sample, 80% to 90% were seen once. This chain joins TRBV11-2 and TRBJ1-4; the D is unclear. The TCR sequence derives from a male donor aged 60 or over with stage I lung adenocarcinoma. The source was peripheral blood, collected before any cancer treatment. CDR3: CASSLGADEKLFF. The CDR3 DNA reads TGTGCCAGCAGCTTAGGGGCGGATGAAAAACTGTTTTTT.